The rows below give T cell receptor beta chains drawn from one sample of a study of radiation and T cells in renal cell carcinoma. The method was immunoSEQ multiplex PCR; TCRdb's version includes in-frame clones alone and lacks a portion of them. Among 90,000 to 100,000 clones listed, about 86% were seen once. The sample was blood, taken from a patient whose treatment included radiotherapy and nephrectomy. These receptors originate from a man aged 50 to 60 with renal cell carcinoma. CDR3s include the opening cysteine and the closing phenylalanine or tryptophan. D genes are given only for firm matches.

J gene,D gene,V gene,CDR3 protein
TRBJ2-7,.,TRBV6-1,CASSEWGYEQYF
TRBJ1-3,.,TRBV4-2,CASSQEVLGDTIYF
TRBJ1-2,TRBD1,TRBV27,CASSLSGQGRSYGYTF
TRBJ2-1,.,TRBV11-2,CASSLYSGRNEQFF
TRBJ2-1,TRBD1,TRBV9,CASSKYPTGDNEQFF
TRBJ1-2,.,TRBV6-5,CASSYAGTVGGYTF
TRBJ2-1,TRBD2,TRBV4-2,CASSHGLAGGGNEQFF
TRBJ1-3,.,TRBV7-2,CASAWGSASGNTIYF
TRBJ1-1,TRBD1,TRBV6-4,CASSRQGGTEAFF
TRBJ2-5,.,TRBV11-2,CASSLWGRQETQYF
TRBJ1-5,.,TRBV7-9,CASSLEGGTPQHF
TRBJ2-1,TRBD2,TRBV6-5,CASSFAGGNYNEQFF
TRBJ1-1,.,TRBV7-8,CASRPRGTEAFF
TRBJ2-2,.,TRBV30,CAWNSGTNTGELFF
TRBJ2-7,TRBD2,TRBV5-1,CASSLVSGGVYGSYEQYF
TRBJ1-2,TRBD1,TRBV28,CASSLVDRVGFSANYGYTF
TRBJ2-5,.,TRBV2,CASSGLQGEAQYF
TRBJ2-2,TRBD2,TRBV9,CASSPPGLAGGRTGELFF
TRBJ2-7,.,TRBV18,CASSPQSDNYEQYF
TRBJ2-7,TRBD1,TRBV5-1,CASSKLWTGASYEQYF
TRBJ1-2,TRBD1,TRBV7-2,CASSLHDRGARGYTF
TRBJ1-4,.,TRBV21-1,CASSRSDRGRSNEKLFF
TRBJ2-1,TRBD2,TRBV30,CAWSVRAGTEQFF
TRBJ2-7,.,TRBV7-9,CASSRGADEQYF
TRBJ1-2,TRBD1,TRBV5-5,CASNPSWDRGRGYTF
TRBJ2-3,.,TRBV2,CASSVNSQADTQYF
TRBJ1-4,.,TRBV20-1,CSAPTLEKLFF
TRBJ1-1,TRBD1,TRBV7-9,CASSRQGQNTEAFF
TRBJ2-6,.,TRBV6-5,CASSFSGANVLTF
TRBJ2-5,.,TRBV11-2,CASSRRGGFGETQYF
TRBJ2-1,.,TRBV19,CASSMETIYEQFF
TRBJ2-2,.,TRBV5-1,CASSPGVGAGELFF
TRBJ2-7,.,TRBV4-2,CASSRSGTTYEQYF
TRBJ2-1,TRBD1,TRBV6-6,CASSYQGVYNEQFF
TRBJ1-1,.,TRBV6-1,CASSFLYGGTEAFF
TRBJ1-3,TRBD1,TRBV7-2,CASSPPGGRAGNTIYF
TRBJ1-2,TRBD1,TRBV5-1,CASSSKTGGAFGYTF
TRBJ1-1,TRBD1,TRBV6-6,CASSYHRDSTEAFF
TRBJ2-5,TRBD2,TRBV9,CASSVAAGVRETQYF
TRBJ2-3,TRBD2,TRBV4-1,CASSRLGTSGDPDTQYF
TRBJ1-2,TRBD1,TRBV6-1,CASSEAWDRGNYGYTF
TRBJ2-3,.,TRBV14,CASSSWTGTDTQYF
TRBJ2-3,.,TRBV5-1,CASSLTTMEDTQYF
TRBJ2-2,TRBD2,TRBV7-9,CASSPHVGGDAGELFF
TRBJ2-5,.,TRBV9,CASSVRGAATPNF
TRBJ2-1,.,TRBV9,CASSVDYAKYNEQFF
TRBJ2-7,.,TRBV7-2,CASSKGGDRSYEQYF
TRBJ1-1,TRBD1,TRBV29-1,CSVSTLPGTGDPEAFF
TRBJ2-1,TRBD2,TRBV2,CASTQTFSGDEQFF
TRBJ2-7,.,TRBV18,CASSPGQGPYEQYF
TRBJ2-5,.,TRBV28,CASSQGRSGAWETQYF
TRBJ1-5,.,TRBV6-1,CASSVGGGLGNQPQHF
TRBJ2-5,TRBD2,TRBV9,CASSVEAAGEETQYF
TRBJ2-2,.,TRBV19,CASSRDRGVTGELFF
TRBJ2-1,.,TRBV11-2,CASSLDPSSYNEQFF